Following are 2 T cell receptor beta chains from one sample sequenced in a study of shared T cell receptors in the human thymus. TCRdb's table, derived via immunoSEQ multiplex PCR, lists solely in-frame clones and lacks some. The sample holds approximately 760,000 clones; over 75% are singletons and the top ten take 0.008% to 0.011%. Separately, the same data were catalogued under a study of human thymus T cells.

Sample: thymocytes. The receptor source for this set is a girl in the first two years of life with a congenital heart defect.

V and J are TRBV4-3 and TRBJ1-1; the D is unclear. This CDR3 contains 17 residues. Germline V gene sequence: CDR1 LGHNA, CDR2 YSLEER. Trimming left V 0 bases short and J 0 bases short, with 14 bases between. The CDR3 sequence is CASSQDRWAAMNTEAFF. The DNA for the CDR3 is TGCGCCAGCAGCCAAGATCGTTGGGCAGCCATGAACACTGAAGCTTTCTTT.

The gene calls are TRBV14 and TRBJ2-4; tentatively, D is TRBD2 (7 bases). The ends were cut back, 0 bases at V and 0 bases at J, with 21 bases in the middle. Germline-derived CDR1 and CDR2 are SGHDN and FVKESK. The CDR3 is made up of 20 amino acids. The CDR3 nucleotides read TGTGCCAGCAGCCAAGATTTGGCCAGCGGGGACAACCCAGCCAAAAACATTCAGTACTTC. Protein product: CASSQDLASGDNPAKNIQYF.